Below are 3 T cell receptor beta chains sequenced from a single sample in a study of response to subunit inactivated influenza vaccine. TCRdb independently ran MiXCR on the RT-PCR reads; one entry per CDR3 protein. The sample carries fewer than 700,000 distinct CDR3 sequences, 10% to 15% recorded once. This specimen was PBMCs from blood, taken around seven weeks after vaccination. The receptors here all came from a man in his forties or fifties who received an inactivated influenza vaccine.

There are a few counts of this clonotype. V and J are TRBV28 and TRBJ1-2; D is possibly TRBD1 (5 bases). The CDR3 runs 15 residues. Germline CDR1 reads MDHEN; CDR2 reads SYDVKM. V lost 2 bases, J lost 5 bases, and 15 bases lay in between. This CDR3 reads CASSLVGHYLYGYTF. For the CDR3, the DNA is TGTGCCAGCAGTTTAGTAGGACACTACCTATATGGCTACACCTTC.

This clonotype was detected ten times or more. V and J are TRBV6-6 and TRBJ2-7; D may correspond to TRBD1 or TRBD2 (5 bases each). The CDR3 covers 11 residues. CDR1 and CDR2 from the germline V gene are MNHNY and SVGAGI (reference sequence). V dropped 8 bases and J dropped 4 bases, with 9 bases sitting between them. CDR3 sequence reads: CASLGGYEQYF. CDR3 DNA sequence: TGTGCCAGCCTTGGGGGATACGAGCAGTACTTC.

This clonotype was detected only a few times. The V and J genes are TRBV7-9 and TRBJ2-1; 9 nucleotides agree with TRBD1. V shed 5 bases and J 9 bases; nucleotides not matched to a gene: 11. Per the germline V gene, CDR1 is SEHNR and CDR2 is FQNEAQ (reference sequence). There are 15 residues in the CDR3. The CDR3 region has the DNA TGTGCCAGCAGCGGCGGGACAGGGTTGGTTGTTGAGCAGTTCTTC. The encoded protein is CASSGGTGLVVEQFF.